These 6 T cell receptor beta chains were sequenced from one sample in a study of cytomegalovirus exposure and HLA in healthy donors. The PCR contained 60 Vbeta and 13 Jbeta primers. Assay: immunoSEQ multiplex PCR; the TCRdb copy retains only in-frame clones and omits some. In the table there are about 110,000 clones, around four fifths of which are singletons. Material: PBMCs. The source of these receptors is a woman in her thirties or forties in good health and CMV-seronegative.

This clone was counted a few times. The J gene is TRBJ2-7, the V gene TRBV7-2, with 10 bases that match TRBD2. The germline V gene has CDR1 SGHTA and CDR2 FQGNSA. The CDR3 is 15 residues long. Trimming cost V 4 bases and J 4 bases; bases outside gene matches: 7. In DNA, the CDR3 is TGTGCCAGCAGCTCGCAGCGGGGGGGCCTGTACGAGCAGTACTTC. Its translation is CASSSQRGGLYEQYF.

The chain is built from TRBV18 and TRBJ2-7; D is ambiguous. Trimming took off 6 bases at V and 1 base at J, with 10 bases between the two ends. Germline V gene data show CDR1 as KGHSH and CDR2 as LQKENI. The CDR3 consists of 13 residues. CDR3 region: CASSPSLSYEQYF. The CDR3 DNA reads as TGTGCCAGCTCCCCATCCCTGTCCTACGAGCAGTACTTC. The full variable domain, its missing parts supplied by reference TRBV18 and TRBJ2-7, is NAGVMQNPRHLVRRRGQEARLRCSPMKGHSHVYWYRQLPEEGLKFMVYLQKENIIDESGMPKERFSAEFPKEGPSILRIQQVVRGDSAAYFCASSPSLSYEQYFGPGTRLTVT.

This chain uses TRBV21-1 with TRBJ2-6; the D call of TRBD2 is as the table states it, not checked on the DNA. TRBV21-1 is tagged as a pseudogene. This CDR3 has 21 amino acids. CDR3 in DNA: TGTGCCAGCAGCAAAGTTACCAAGGAGGAACACCCGAGCTCTGGGGCCAACGTCCTGACTTTC. Translation gives CASSKVTKEEHPSSGANVLTF.

The table lists this clone with a count of one. This chain links TRBV7-2 with TRBJ1-5; D not certain. The CDR3 contains 13 residues. With 1 base removed from V and 4 bases from J, the gap between germline ends came to 5 bases. The germline V gene encodes CDR1 SGHTA and CDR2 FQGNSA. The CDR3 region has the DNA TGTGCCAGCAGCTTAGTCGGTAATCAGCCCCAGCATTTT. Amino acid sequence: CASSLVGNQPQHF.

The chain joins TRBV7-6 to TRBJ2-1, with 7 bases that match TRBD1. This CDR3 has 15 amino acids. V dropped 5 bases and J dropped 6; count of bases not matched to a gene: 10. CDR1 is SGHVS and CDR2 is FNYEAQ in the germline V gene. The CDR3 bases are TGTGCCAGCAGCGCCCATTGGACAGGTGGCAATGAGCAGTTCTTC. Amino acid sequence: CASSAHWTGGNEQFF.

V gene TRBV21-1 combines with J gene TRBJ2-1; TRBD2, the table's D call, was not compared with the DNA. TRBV21-1 has pseudogene status. The CDR3 runs to 21 residues. CDR3 DNA sequence: TGTGCCAGCAGCAAAGGGCCCTTACTAGCGGGAGGGCCAGAATCCTACAATGAGCAGTTCTTC. As protein: CASSKGPLLAGGPESYNEQFF.